A selection of T cell receptor beta chains follows, all from one sample in a study of regulatory T cells in long-lasting Graves disease. TCRdb reanalysed the multiplex PCR reads using MiXCR and keeps one entry per CDR3 protein. Of approximately 230,000 distinct CDR3 sequences in the sample, 15% to 20% were seen once. The sample consisted of peripheral blood mononuclear cells (PBMCs), taken at new diagnosis, from a patient treated with antithyroid drugs. The receptors were gathered from a female donor with Graves disease. Both conserved end residues are part of each CDR3. The D gene is left open where the match is weak. Expanded clones get a size class; other rows say once, few or many, or leave the size out.

J | D | size | V | DNA | CDR3
TRBJ2-4 | . | . | TRBV5-5 | TGTGCCAGCAGCTCCCAAGACAGAGGCATTCAGTACTTC | CASSSQDRGIQYF
TRBJ2-5 | . | . | TRBV20-1 | TGCAGTGTACGGAATCAAGAGACCCAGTACTTC | CSVRNQETQYF
TRBJ2-1 | TRBD2 | . | TRBV7-7 | TGTGCTAGCAGCTTAACGGGGGGGCTAGTCGGAGACAATGAGCAGTTCTTC | CASSLTGGLVGDNEQFF
TRBJ1-1 | TRBD1 | many | TRBV7-3 | TGTGCCAGCAGCTGGGACAGGAACACTGAAGCTTTCTTT | CASSWDRNTEAFF
TRBJ2-1 | TRBD2 | . | TRBV2 | TGTGCCAGCAGGTCGGGACTAGCATTCAATGAGCAGTTCTTC | CASRSGLAFNEQFF
TRBJ2-2 | TRBD1 | . | TRBV20-1 | TGCAGTGCTAGAGGGCCGGGACAGGGAAGTACCGGGGAGCTGTTTTTT | CSARGPGQGSTGELFF
TRBJ2-2 | TRBD2 | . | TRBV24-1 | TGTGCCACCAGTGATCCAAAGGCGGTTAAACCGGGACTAGTCTCGACCGGGGAGCTGTTTTTT | CATSDPKAVKPGLVSTGELFF
TRBJ1-2 | TRBD1 | . | TRBV6-4 | TGTGCCAGTGACAGGGGGCTCCATGGCTACACCTTC | CASDRGLHGYTF
TRBJ1-2 | . | many | TRBV7-3 | TGTGCCAGCAGCTTAGGGGGAGAGACTAACTATGGCTACACCTTC | CASSLGGETNYGYTF
TRBJ1-1 | . | many | TRBV7-3 | TGTGCCAGCAGCTCATCGGTGAACACTGAAGCTTTCTTT | CASSSSVNTEAFF
TRBJ2-1 | . | many | TRBV11-2 | TGTGCCAGCAGCTCGGAGGGAGGTGAGCAGTTCTTC | CASSSEGGEQFF
TRBJ2-1 | TRBD2 | few | TRBV20-1 | TGCAGTGCTAGACCGACTAGCCGGGGGTACAATGAGCAGTTCTTC | CSARPTSRGYNEQFF
TRBJ1-1 | TRBD1 | many | TRBV29-1 | TGCAGCACGGACAGGGAGGACACTGAAGCTTTCTTT | CSTDREDTEAFF
TRBJ2-7 | TRBD1 | many | TRBV20-1 | TGCAGTGCTAGGCGGACAGGGGGCAACGAGCAGTACTTC | CSARRTGGNEQYF
TRBJ2-7 | TRBD2 | . | TRBV7-2 | TGTGCCAGCAGCTTAAGGGCAGGACTAGCGGCCTCCTACGAGCAGTACTTC | CASSLRAGLAASYEQYF
TRBJ1-1 | TRBD1 | many | TRBV19 | TGTGCCAGTAGTAACCAGGACAGGGGCACTGAAGCTTTCTTT | CASSNQDRGTEAFF
TRBJ2-7 | . | many | TRBV2 | TGTGCCAGCAGTTGGGACCCAAGCTACGAGCAGTACTTC | CASSWDPSYEQYF
TRBJ2-3 | TRBD2 | many | TRBV4-3 | TGCGCCAGCAGCCAAGAAGTACCACTGGCGGGAGGGGACACAGATACGCAGTATTTT | CASSQEVPLAGGDTDTQYF
TRBJ1-5 | . | many | TRBV24-1 | TGTGCCACGGGGGGACCGGCCCCCAATCAGCCCCAGCATTTT | CATGGPAPNQPQHF
TRBJ2-1 | TRBD2 | few | TRBV4-3 | TGCGCCAGCAGCCAAGACGTCACTAGCGGGCGGCAGCAGTTCTTC | CASSQDVTSGRQQFF
TRBJ2-5 | TRBD2 | few | TRBV24-1 | TGTGCCACCAGTGATTCTAGCCTAGCGGGAGGGCCTTGGGAGACCCAGTACTTC | CATSDSSLAGGPWETQYF
TRBJ2-7 | . | many | TRBV12-3/TRBV12-4 | TGTGCCAGCAGTTTATTGGTACAGATGACGGACGAGCAGTACTTC | CASSLLVQMTDEQYF
TRBJ2-3 | TRBD2 | many | TRBV12-3/TRBV12-4 | TGTGCCAGCAGGGGACTAGCGGGACGCACAGATACGCAGTATTTT | CASRGLAGRTDTQYF
TRBJ2-5 | TRBD2 | many | TRBV6-2/TRBV6-3 | TGTGCCAGCAGTAAGACTAGCGGGAGCGGACCAGGCCCCCAGTACTTC | CASSKTSGSGPGPQYF
TRBJ2-3 | . | . | TRBV11-3 | TGTGCCAGCAGCTTTCAGCCCAGCGCTATAGATACGCAGTATTTT | CASSFQPSAIDTQYF
TRBJ2-7 | TRBD1 | many | TRBV28 | TGTGCCAGCAGGACACCGGGACAGGGCATCGAGCAGTACTTC | CASRTPGQGIEQYF
TRBJ2-1 | . | many | TRBV18 | TGTGCCAGCTCACCACCCCACCCCTCTTATGAGCAGTTCTTC | CASSPPHPSYEQFF
TRBJ2-1 | TRBD2 | many | TRBV10-1 | TGCGCCAGCAGTGAGTCGTTACTAGCGAGATACAATGAGCAGTTCTTC | CASSESLLARYNEQFF
TRBJ2-1 | TRBD1 | many | TRBV20-1 | TGCAGTGCTAGATCAAGGTGGGGACAGGGCAAGTACAATGAGCAGTTCTTC | CSARSRWGQGKYNEQFF
TRBJ1-5 | . | many | TRBV19 | TGTGCCAGTAGTATCCTCAGGGGACCCTTCAATCAGCCCCAGCATTTT | CASSILRGPFNQPQHF
TRBJ1-3 | . | many | TRBV19 | TGTGCCAGTAGCCTTCTAGGGGTGTTCTCAGGAAACACCATATATTTT | CASSLLGVFSGNTIYF
TRBJ2-3 | . | many | TRBV24-1 | TGTGCCACCAGTGACCCCGGGAGAGATACGCAGTATTTT | CATSDPGRDTQYF
TRBJ2-3 | . | . | TRBV5-4 | TGTGCCAGCAGCACCGGAGGGGGGGCGCTATCTGATACGCAGTATTTT | CASSTGGGALSDTQYF
TRBJ2-1 | TRBD2 | many | TRBV19 | TGTGCCAGTAGTTTAGCGGGAGCAGGCACCTACAATGAGCAGTTCTTC | CASSLAGAGTYNEQFF
TRBJ2-2 | . | many | TRBV27 | TGTGCCAGCAGTCAGCAGAACACCGGGGAGCTGTTTTTT | CASSQQNTGELFF
TRBJ2-1 | . | many | TRBV19 | TGTGCCAGTAGACACCCTTATTACAATGAGCAGTTCTTC | CASRHPYYNEQFF
TRBJ1-1 | TRBD1 | many | TRBV29-1 | TGCAGCGGGGAGGGACAGATGAACACTGAAGCTTTCTTT | CSGEGQMNTEAFF
TRBJ2-1 | TRBD1 | many | TRBV7-3 | TGTGCCAGCAGCTTAACGTCCCTGACAGGGAATGAGCAGTTCTTC | CASSLTSLTGNEQFF
TRBJ1-2 | . | many | TRBV19 | TGTGCCAGTAGTATTTTGGGAACCCCAAACTATGGCTACACCTTC | CASSILGTPNYGYTF
TRBJ2-7 | TRBD1 | many | TRBV9 | TGTGCCAGCGGACAGCGGTGGCCGGGACAGCAATCCTACGAGCAGTACTTC | CASGQRWPGQQSYEQYF
TRBJ2-7 | TRBD1 | few | TRBV6-2/TRBV6-3 | TGTGCCAGCAGTTCCCAACAGGGGTACGAGCAGTACTTC | CASSSQQGYEQYF
TRBJ2-1 | TRBD2 | many | TRBV4-2 | TGTGCCAGCAGCCAAGGGTCCCAAGCGGGAGGACTTCACAATGAGCAGTTCTTC | CASSQGSQAGGLHNEQFF
TRBJ2-1 | TRBD2 | many | TRBV12-5 | TGTGCTAGTGGTTTGGGGACTAGCGGATACAATGAGCAGTTCTTC | CASGLGTSGYNEQFF
TRBJ2-6 | TRBD1 | . | TRBV9 | TGTGCCAGCAGCGTAGTTGGGACAGCTCAGGACTCTGGGGCCAACGTCCTGACTTTC | CASSVVGTAQDSGANVLTF
TRBJ2-5 | TRBD2 | many | TRBV20-1 | TGCAGTGCTAGGTGGCTAGCGGGAGAGACCCAGTACTTC | CSARWLAGETQYF
TRBJ2-7 | . | many | TRBV15 | . | CATSSTSRTYEQYF
TRBJ1-2 | TRBD1 | few | TRBV5-6 | TGTGCCAGCCGCACAGGGGAAAAGGGCTACACCTTC | CASRTGEKGYTF
TRBJ2-7 | . | once | TRBV20-1 | TGCAGTGCTAGTACGGGACACCCAGCCTACGAGCAGTACTTC | CSASTGHPAYEQYF
TRBJ2-5 | . | many | TRBV11-3 | TGTGCCAGCAGCTTGACTAGTGGGGAGACCCAGTACTTC | CASSLTSGETQYF
TRBJ2-3 | TRBD2 | few | TRBV20-1 | TGCAGTGCCAGCGTCAGGGACTACCCCACAGATACGCAGTATTTT | CSASVRDYPTDTQYF